The 15 T cell receptor beta chains listed next were all sequenced from one sample in a study of cytotoxic CD8 clonotypes in ibrutinib-treated CLL. TCRdb's copy holds only in-frame clones and misses some; the assay was immunoSEQ multiplex PCR. The sample records 140,000 or so clones, around 80% being singletons. This material consisted of PBMCs, taken after 12 months of ibrutinib treatment. The origin of the receptors is a human donor with chronic lymphocytic leukemia.

J is TRBJ2-5 and V is TRBV5-8, with no clear D. The germline gives CDR1 SGHTS, CDR2 YDEGEE. V was clipped by 1 base and J by 1 base, with 17 bases between them. CDR3 size: 17 residues. In nucleotides, the CDR3 is TGTGCCAGCAGCTTGAGGCGCTGGGTAGTTTTCCAAGAGACCCAGTACTTC. Its protein product is CASSLRRWVVFQETQYF. Based on the CDR3 plus reference TRBV5-8 and TRBJ2-5, the full variable domain is EAGVTQSPTHLIKTRGQQATLRCSPISGHTSVYWYQQALGLGLQFLLWYDEGEERNRGNFPPRFSGRQFPNYSSELNVNALELEDSALYLCASSLRRWVVFQETQYFGPGTRLLVL.

The gene calls are TRBV5-1 and TRBJ2-7; 11 nucleotides align to TRBD2. Germline CDR1 and CDR2: SGHRS and YFSETQ. There are 16 residues in the CDR3. The trim removed 4 bases at V and 1 base at J, leaving 7 bases unmatched. This chain's CDR3 is CASSVTGTSGSYEQYF. The CDR3 nucleotides are TGCGCCAGCAGCGTGACCGGGACTAGCGGATCCTACGAGCAGTACTTC.

This clone was observed a handful of times. This rearrangement joins TRBV5-1 to TRBJ2-1; TRBD2 is a possible D gene (6 bases). The CDR3 extends over 13 amino acids. V dropped 0 bases and J dropped 8 bases, with 9 bases sitting between them. Germline assignment: CDR1 SGHRS and CDR2 YFSETQ. CDR3 sequence reads: CASSLGGLHEQFF. The CDR3 DNA sequence: TGCGCCAGCAGCTTGGGGGGACTCCATGAGCAGTTCTTC.

This chain connects TRBV6-4 to TRBJ2-1; TRBD2 matches at 8 bases. Trimming at V came to 4 bases and at J to 4 bases, leaving 21 bases not matched to a gene. The CDR3 contains 20 residues. Germline CDR1 MRHNA, CDR2 SNTAGT. The CDR3 DNA follows: TGTGCCAGCAGTGCTCGGGGGGGTGCGGCTAGCGGAAACAGGTACAATGAGCAGTTCTTC. Encoded protein: CASSARGGAASGNRYNEQFF.

The chain combines TRBV19 with TRBJ1-1; 8 bases fit TRBD1. The germline V gene encodes CDR1 LNHDA and CDR2 SQIVND (reference sequence). CDR3 length equals 14 residues. V was clipped by 5 bases and J by 4 bases; unmatched bases: 6. The CDR3 here is CASSVTGAGTEAFF. CDR3 coding DNA: TGTGCCAGTAGTGTGACAGGGGCGGGCACTGAAGCTTTCTTT.

The CDR3 sequence is CARSGNTDTQYF. The CDR3, as DNA: TGTGCCAGGAGCGGTAACACAGATACGCAGTATTTT. The chain carries TRBV6-5 and TRBJ2-3, with a weak D call TRBD2 (5 bases). Per germline, CDR1 MNHEY and CDR2 SVGAGI. The CDR3 contains 12 residues. The V gene lost 9 bases and the J gene lost 2 bases, with 9 bases spanning the gap.

This chain links TRBV28 with TRBJ2-1; the D gene is possibly TRBD2 (5 bases). The CDR3 runs 15 residues. CDR1 MDHEN and CDR2 SYDVKM come from the germline V gene. Trimming removed 6 bases at V and 6 bases at J, with 18 bases between. CDR3 sequence reads: CASSSVPGSSNEQFF. Here the CDR3 DNA reads TGTGCCAGCAGCTCGGTCCCGGGGAGCTCCAATGAGCAGTTCTTC.

The chain employs TRBV11-2 and TRBJ2-1; no definite D call. V was clipped by 0 bases and J by 11 bases, with 17 bases between them. This CDR3 has 15 residues. CDR1 is SGHAT, CDR2 FQNNGV, per germline. CDR3 DNA: TGTGCCAGCAGCTTAGATCGGCAGGCGGCCCAACAGCAGTTCTTC. Its translation: CASSLDRQAAQQQFF.

The V gene is TRBV5-6, the J gene TRBJ2-6; TRBD2 matches at 9 bases. CDR3 length: 17 amino acids. The J segment lost 4 bases and the V segment lost 1 base, leaving 6 bases of the junction unmatched. CDR1 is SGHDT, CDR2 YYEEEE, per germline. The CDR3 spells CASSLRLAGDGANVLTF. CDR3 nucleotides: TGTGCCAGCAGCTTGCGTTTAGCGGGAGACGGGGCCAACGTCCTGACTTTC.

The chain employs TRBV4-3 and TRBJ1-1; D gene unclear. The CDR3 loop spans 15 amino acids. Germline-derived CDR1 and CDR2 are LGHNA and YSLEER. The ends were cut back, 4 bases at V and 0 bases at J, with 12 bases in the middle. The CDR3 DNA follows: TGCGCCAGCAGCCTATCGGAGAAGTTGAACACTGAAGCTTTCTTT. It is translated as CASSLSEKLNTEAFF.

The rearrangement joins TRBV9 to TRBJ1-2; D is unclear. The germline V and J ends were trimmed by 4 bases and 8 bases, with 24 bases remaining between them. Germline loops: CDR1 SGDLS, CDR2 YYNGEE. There are 16 residues in the CDR3. CDR3: CASSQDGGGRTGGYTF. As DNA, the CDR3 is TGTGCCAGCAGCCAAGACGGTGGAGGGCGGACGGGGGGCTACACCTTC.

The chain uses TRBV29-1 and TRBJ2-5; 9 bases agree with TRBD1. This CDR3 spans 12 amino acids. Germline V gene sequence: CDR1 SQVTM, CDR2 ANQGSEA. V lost 7 bases, J lost 5 bases, and 5 bases stayed unmatched. DNA for the CDR3: TGCAGCGCGGACAGGGGTGGGGAGACCCAGTACTTC. This encodes CSADRGGETQYF. Together with reference TRBV29-1 and TRBJ2-5, the CDR3 gives the full variable domain: SAVISQKPSRDICQRGTSLTIQCQVDSQVTMMFWYRQQPGQSLTLIATANQGSEATYESGFVIDKFPISRPNLTFSTLTVSNMSPEDSSIYLCSADRGGETQYFGPGTRLLVL.

The rearrangement uses TRBV19 and TRBJ2-7; 11 bases line up with TRBD1. Germline CDR1 reads LNHDA; CDR2 reads SQIVND (reference sequence). This CDR3 is 13 amino acids long. Losses at the gene ends were 5 bases for V and 3 bases for J; bases not matched to a gene: 0. The chain's CDR3 is CASSGTGGYEQYF. In nucleotides, the CDR3 is TGTGCCAGTAGTGGGACAGGGGGCTACGAGCAGTACTTC.

The chain uses TRBV5-4 and TRBJ2-1; D is perhaps TRBD2 (5 bases). V dropped 2 bases and J dropped 3 bases, with 15 bases sitting between them. Germline V gives CDR1 SGHNT, CDR2 YYREEE (reference sequence). The CDR3 runs 16 residues. The CDR3 sequence is CASSLGLVINYNEQFF. The CDR3 DNA sequence: TGTGCCAGCAGCTTAGGACTGGTGATCAACTACAATGAGCAGTTCTTC. The full variable domain, rest sourced from reference TRBV5-4 and TRBJ2-1, is ETGVTQSPTHLIKTRGQQVTLRCSSQSGHNTVSWYQQALGQGPQFIFQYYREEENGRGNFPPRFSGLQFPNYSSELNVNALELDDSALYLCASSLGLVINYNEQFFGPGTRLTVL.

This sequence joins TRBV7-2 and TRBJ2-2; no firm D call. This CDR3 is 14 amino acids long. V lost 2 bases, J lost 6 bases, and 10 bases lay in between. Per the germline V gene, CDR1 is SGHTA and CDR2 is FQGNSA. The CDR3 region is CASSLRLEPGELFF. For the CDR3, the DNA is TGTGCCAGCAGCTTACGTCTAGAGCCCGGGGAGCTGTTTTTT. The full variable domain, with the rest looked up from reference TRBV7-2 and TRBJ2-2, is GAGVSQSPSNKVTEKGKDVELRCDPISGHTALYWYRQSLGQGLEFLIYFQGNSAPDKSGLPSDRFSAERTGGSVSTLTIQRTQQEDSAVYLCASSLRLEPGELFFGEGSRLTVL.